One and the same sample provided the 28 T cell receptor beta chains below, sequenced in a study of neurological immune-mediated disorders. TCRdb itself ran the 5' RACE reads through MiXCR, one entry per CDR3 protein. The sample lists around 64,000 distinct CDR3 sequences; 3.2% were seen once. The specimen sequenced was PBMCs. These receptors were taken from a woman in her forties or fifties with multiple sclerosis.

This clonotype has ten or more counts. The gene calls are TRBV20-1 and TRBJ2-5; maybe TRBD2 (5 bases). V gave up 6 bases and J gave up 9 bases, with 17 bases separating them. Germline V gene lookup returns CDR1 DFQATT and CDR2 SNEGSKA (reference sequence). The CDR3 totals 12 residues. The CDR3 sequence is CSAFDPSEAQYF. The DNA of the CDR3 is TGCAGTGCGTTTGACCCCTCGGAGGCCCAGTACTTC.

This clonotype was detected ten times or more. The chain recombines TRBV5-1 with TRBJ2-3; no clear D. The ends were cut back, 6 bases at V and 1 base at J, with 18 bases in the middle. Germline CDR1 SGHRS, CDR2 YFSETQ. The CDR3 length is 16 residues. CDR3 in DNA: TGCGCCAGCACGCTGGATATTACGAGCGGCACAGATACGCAGTATTTT. The encoded protein is CASTLDITSGTDTQYF.

Many counts were recorded for this clonotype. The rearrangement links TRBV10-3 to TRBJ2-7, with D hard to call. The V end lost 6 bases, the J end lost 4 bases, and 10 bases lay between the germline ends. Germline V gives CDR1 ENHRY, CDR2 SYGVKD. The CDR3 length is 12 residues. The CDR3 DNA reads as TGTGCCATCAGCCTCGACGGTTACGAGCAGTACGTC. Translation gives CAISLDGYEQYV.

This clonotype was seen repeatedly, ten times or more. The CDR3 sequence: CASSLPRMTSLKNIQYF. The CDR3 DNA reads TGCGCCAGCAGCTTGCCCAGAATGACTAGCCTGAAAAACATTCAGTACTTC. The chain recombines TRBV5-1 with TRBJ2-4; 7 nucleotides line up with TRBD2. The ends lost 1 base at V and 4 bases at J; junction bases unmatched: 11. The CDR3 spans 17 residues. Germline values: CDR1 SGHRS, CDR2 YFSETQ.

In this sample, this clonotype turned up many times. The V gene is TRBV29-1, the J gene TRBJ2-5; D not certain. Per the germline V gene, CDR1 is SQVTM and CDR2 is ANQGSEA. V lost 2 bases, J lost 0 bases, and 13 bases lay in between. The CDR3 sequence is 15 residues long. CDR3 amino acids: CSVETVRKYQETQYF. CDR3 bases: TGCAGCGTTGAAACGGTGAGGAAGTACCAAGAGACCCAGTACTTC.

This clonotype was detected many times. This chain joins TRBV5-1 and TRBJ2-7; no clear D. The V gene lost 4 bases and the J gene lost 1 base, with 6 bases spanning the gap. The CDR3 spans 12 residues. Germline V lookup: CDR1 SGHRS, CDR2 YFSETQ. CDR3 residues: CASSGQSYEQYF. The CDR3 DNA sequence: TGCGCCAGCAGCGGGCAGTCCTACGAGCAGTACTTC.

This clonotype was observed at least ten times. The J gene is TRBJ2-3, the V gene TRBV7-9; TRBD2 matches 12 bases. Per the germline V gene, CDR1 is SEHNR and CDR2 is FQNEAQ (reference sequence). With 1 base clipped from V and 3 bases from J, the junction kept 2 bases outside the gene matches. CDR3 length equals 16 residues. This CDR3 reads CASSLETSGSTDTQYF. The CDR3 DNA follows: TGTGCCAGCAGCTTAGAGACTAGCGGGAGTACAGATACGCAGTATTTT.

In this sample, this clonotype turned up many times. This chain uses TRBV7-8 with TRBJ2-1, with TRBD1 identical over 11 bases. The CDR3 consists of 15 residues. Germline V lookup: CDR1 SGHVS, CDR2 FQNEAQ. J gave up 15 bases and V 5 bases, and 15 bases lay outside the gene matches. The CDR3 reads CASSPRDRGSSFMFF. CDR3 DNA sequence: TGTGCCAGCAGCCCGCGGGACAGGGGGAGTTCGTTTATGTTCTTC.

In this sample, this clonotype turned up many times. The gene calls are TRBV24-1 and TRBJ2-7, with D perhaps matching TRBD1 (6 bases). V was pared by 4 bases and J by 2 bases, with 14 bases between. Germline V gene sequence: CDR1 KGHDR, CDR2 SFDVKD. The CDR3 extends over 15 amino acids. The CDR3 spells CATSEVRGHPYEQYV. CDR3 in DNA: TGTGCCACCAGTGAGGTGAGGGGACACCCCTACGAGCAGTACGTC.

This clonotype was observed many times. The V gene is TRBV11-2, the J gene TRBJ2-1; the match to TRBD1 covers 10 bases. V was clipped by 2 bases and J by 4 bases; unmatched bases: 2. This CDR3 comprises 15 residues. Germline CDR1 and CDR2: SGHAT and FQNNGV. The CDR3 protein is CASSLRTGGYNEQFF. The DNA of the CDR3 is TGTGCCAGCAGCTTAAGGACAGGGGGGTACAATGAGCAGTTCTTC.

This clonotype has at least ten counts. The chain is built from TRBV15 and TRBJ2-3; D might be TRBD1 (6 bases). Per the germline V gene, CDR1 is LNHNV and CDR2 is YYDKDF (reference sequence). This CDR3 region has 15 residues. V dropped 0 bases and J dropped 1 base, with 8 bases sitting between them. DNA of the CDR3: TGTGCCACCAGCAGAGACAGGGGCGGCACAGATACGCAGTATTTT. It codes for CATSRDRGGTDTQYF.

This clonotype was seen repeatedly, ten times or more. The V gene is TRBV28, the J gene TRBJ1-1; D is undetermined. Trimming stripped 4 bases from V and 9 bases from J, with 18 bases between. Germline V gene lookup returns CDR1 MDHEN and CDR2 SYDVKM. The CDR3 has 14 amino acids. The CDR3 region is CASSYESATSKAFF. The CDR3, as DNA: TGTGCCAGCAGTTATGAATCGGCGACAAGTAAAGCTTTCTTT.

This clonotype has ten or more counts. The chain is built from TRBV5-5 and TRBJ1-1; 9 bases are a match to TRBD1. V gave up 1 base and J gave up 5 bases; unmatched junction bases: 3. The CDR3 loop spans 14 amino acids. The V gene's germline CDR1 is SGHKS and CDR2 YYEKEE (reference sequence). CDR3 loop: CASSLTGGRTEAFF. In nucleotides, the CDR3 is TGTGCCAGCAGCTTGACAGGGGGCCGGACTGAAGCTTTCTTT.

This chain uses TRBV7-3 with TRBJ1-1, with 7 bases matching TRBD1. With V trimmed by 2 bases and J by 0 bases, 6 bases remained unmatched. The CDR3 loop spans 16 amino acids. Per germline, CDR1 SGHTA and CDR2 FQGTGA. The CDR3 spells CASSLEGGVLNTEAFF. The CDR3 DNA follows: TGTGCCAGCAGCTTAGAAGGGGGCGTATTGAACACTGAAGCTTTCTTT.

This clonotype was counted many times. The V gene is TRBV7-2, the J gene TRBJ1-1, with 8 bases fitting TRBD1. The CDR3 loop spans 16 amino acids. V gave up 2 bases and J gave up 0 bases; unmatched junction bases: 5. The germline V gene has CDR1 SGHTA and CDR2 FQGNSA. The CDR3 DNA reads TGTGCCAGCAGCTTACCCGGACAGGGTGTGAACACTGAAGCTTTCTTT. Protein: CASSLPGQGVNTEAFF.

In this sample, this clonotype turned up many times. The gene calls are TRBV7-6 and TRBJ1-1; D remains ambiguous. Germline V gives CDR1 SGHVS, CDR2 FNYEAQ. With 5 bases removed from V and 4 bases from J, the gap between germline ends came to 23 bases. The CDR3 spans 17 residues. In DNA, the CDR3 is TGTGCCAGCAGCCCTCATCTGTTATTGGGAGAACGCACTGAAGCTTTCTTT. Protein product: CASSPHLLLGERTEAFF. Using reference TRBV7-6 and TRBJ1-1 for the parts outside the CDR3, the full variable domain is GAGVSQSPRYKVTKRGQDVALRCDPISGHVSLYWYRQALGQGPEFLTYFNYEAQQDKSGLPNDRFSAERPEGSISTLTIQRTEQRDSAMYRCASSPHLLLGERTEAFFGQGTRLTVV.

This clonotype appeared many times. The V call is TRBV6-1, the J call TRBJ2-3, with a possible D match to TRBD2 (5 bases). CDR3 length: 14 amino acids. Per the germline V gene, CDR1 is MNHNS and CDR2 is SASEGT. V shed 2 bases and J shed 4 bases, with 10 bases lying between them. The CDR3 loop reads CASSELVRADTQYF. DNA for the CDR3: TGTGCCAGCAGTGAACTCGTGAGGGCAGATACGCAGTATTTT.

This clonotype came up many times. The rearrangement links TRBV19 to TRBJ2-1; TRBD1 might be the D (5 bases). This CDR3 contains 12 residues. Trimming removed 5 bases at V and 8 bases at J, with 10 bases between. Germline loops: CDR1 LNHDA, CDR2 SQIVND (reference sequence). Here the CDR3 reads CASSSGWHEQFF. CDR3 sequence (DNA): TGTGCCAGTAGTTCAGGGTGGCATGAGCAGTTCTTC. Combining the CDR3 with reference TRBV19 and TRBJ2-1 gives the whole variable domain DGGITQSPKYLFRKEGQNVTLSCEQNLNHDAMYWYRQDPGQGLRLIYYSQIVNDFQKGDIAEGYSVSREKKESFPLTVTSAQKNPTAFYLCASSSGWHEQFFGPGTRLTVL.

This clonotype was observed many times. The V call is TRBV5-1, the J call TRBJ2-5; 7 nucleotides line up with TRBD1. In germline, CDR1 is SGHRS, CDR2 YFSETQ. CDR3 size: 15 residues. V lost 1 base to trimming and J lost 2 bases; unmatched junction nucleotides: 5. CDR3 loop: CASSLPGGSQETQYF. As DNA, the CDR3 is TGCGCCAGCAGCTTGCCAGGGGGATCACAAGAGACCCAGTACTTC.

This clonotype was seen many times. CDR3 amino acids: CASGLAVWDTQYF. CDR3 sequence (DNA): TGTGCCAGTGGACTAGCGGTTTGGGATACGCAGTATTTT. The V call is TRBV6-1, the J call TRBJ2-3, with 10 positions matching TRBD2. CDR3 length equals 13 residues. The germline V gene encodes CDR1 MNHNS and CDR2 SASEGT. Trimming cost V 9 bases and J 6 bases; bases outside gene matches: 6.

This rearrangement joins TRBV12-3 or TRBV12-4 to TRBJ1-6; D unresolved. This CDR3 has 15 amino acids. Trimming stripped 3 bases from V and 10 bases from J, with 16 bases between. The CDR3 reads CASSFAPLTCSPLHF. The CDR3 DNA reads as TGTGCCAGCAGTTTTGCACCTCTGACCTGCTCACCCCTCCACTTT.

This clonotype was picked up many times. This chain connects TRBV5-1 to TRBJ2-1, with TRBD1 identical over 8 bases. J gave up 2 bases and V 4 bases, and 11 bases lay outside the gene matches. CDR3 size: 17 residues. Germline loops: CDR1 SGHRS, CDR2 YFSETQ. The CDR3 loop reads CASSPTHGQGAYNEQFF. The DNA for the CDR3 is TGCGCCAGCAGCCCAACCCATGGACAGGGAGCCTACAATGAGCAGTTCTTC.

This clonotype was seen a few times. This rearrangement joins TRBV9 to TRBJ2-7, with D uncertain. The CDR3 extends over 15 amino acids. Germline V gene sequence: CDR1 SGDLS, CDR2 YYNGEE. V was cut by 1 base and J by 4 bases, with 15 bases left in between. The CDR3, as DNA: TGTGCCAGCAGCGTACGGTCCAGTGGTCCATACGAGCAGTACTTC. This codes for CASSVRSSGPYEQYF. Based on the CDR3 plus reference TRBV9 and TRBJ2-7, the full variable domain is DSGVTQTPKHLITATGQRVTLRCSPRSGDLSVYWYQQSLDQGLQFLIQYYNGEERAKGNILERFSAQQFPDLHSELNLSSLELGDSALYFCASSVRSSGPYEQYFGPGTRLTVT.

This clonotype was counted at least ten times. The CDR3 DNA is TGCGCCAGCAGCCAAGATCGGACAGGTCGACCCTATGGCTACACCTTC. It specifies CASSQDRTGRPYGYTF. The rearrangement uses TRBV4-3 and TRBJ1-2; 7 bases map to TRBD1. The CDR3 runs 16 residues. The J segment lost 4 bases and the V segment lost 0 bases, leaving 8 bases of the junction unmatched. Germline values: CDR1 LGHNA, CDR2 YSLEER.

This clonotype was recorded many times. The CDR3: CASNHIYDRGYSNQPQHF. DNA for the CDR3: TGTGCCAGCAACCACATATATGACAGGGGTTATAGCAATCAGCCCCAGCATTTT. The chain employs TRBV12-3 or TRBV12-4 and TRBJ1-5; the match to TRBD1 covers 8 bases. The junction had 14 bases not matched to a gene; V was cut back by 7 bases and J by 0 bases. The CDR3 runs to 18 residues.

Comments on this clonotype: One base away lies a much larger clone, so this may be a sequencing read error. The chain employs TRBV15 and TRBJ2-2, with D hard to call. This CDR3 is built from 14 residues. Germline V gene data show CDR1 as LNHNV and CDR2 as YYDKDF (reference sequence). Trimming cost V 5 bases and J 1 base, with 8 bases left between them. The CDR3 region is CATSQPVNTGELFF. CDR3 DNA: TGTGCCACCAGCCAACCAGTGAACACCGGGGAGCTGTTTTTT.

Ten or more counts support this clonotype. The J gene is TRBJ2-1, the V gene TRBV11-3; TRBD1 aligns across 8 bases. Germline V lookup: CDR1 SGHNT, CDR2 YENEEA. This CDR3 comprises 16 residues. V lost 2 bases, J lost 5 bases, and 8 bases stayed unmatched. The CDR3 is CASSLRTGGHNNEQFF. DNA of the CDR3: TGTGCCAGCAGCTTACGAACAGGGGGGCACAACAATGAGCAGTTCTTC. The full variable domain, with the rest looked up from reference TRBV11-3 and TRBJ2-1, is EAGVVQSPRYKIIEKKQPVAFWCNPISGHNTLYWYLQNLGQGPELLIRYENEEAVDDSQLPKDRFSAERLKGVDSTLKIQPAELGDSAVYLCASSLRTGGHNNEQFFGPGTRLTVL.

At least ten counts were recorded for this clonotype. The chain has TRBV7-9 and TRBJ1-1, with 9 bases lining up with TRBD1. Germline trimming cut 5 bases from V and 10 bases from J; bases unmatched to any gene: 2. Germline CDR1 reads SEHNR; CDR2 reads FQNEAQ (reference sequence). This CDR3 spans 11 amino acids. CDR3 sequence reads: CASSQQGAAFF. CDR3 nucleotide sequence: TGTGCCAGCAGCCAACAGGGGGCAGCTTTCTTT.